These T cell receptor beta chains were read from a single sample in a study of T cell changes during pregnancy in multiple sclerosis. This table comes from immunoSEQ multiplex PCR, and its TCRdb copy is limited to in-frame clones, with some not included. The sample has 85,000 to 100,000 clones, 85% to 95% seen once. Here the sequenced sample was peripheral blood, taken in the first trimester of pregnancy. These receptors were taken from a female donor with multiple sclerosis, enrolled in a pregnancy study. CDR3s include the opening cysteine and the closing phenylalanine or tryptophan. The order of the fields is D gene, V gene, J gene, clone size, CDR3 DNA, CDR3 protein. A D gene is named only where the DNA matches it firmly. Clone size is not always given. Where it is, it says once, few, many or a class for expanded clones.

-	TRBV6-6	TRBJ2-1	-	TGTGCCACCGAGGCCCGATTAGGTGAGCAGTTCTTC	CATEARLGEQFF
TRBD1	TRBV13	TRBJ2-7	-	TGTGCCAGCAGCTTAGAAGGGACAGGGGGATACGAGCAGTACTTC	CASSLEGTGGYEQYF
-	TRBV2	TRBJ2-1	-	TGTGCCAGCAGTGAAGGGGCGACCTCAAGTGAGCAGTTCTTC	CASSEGATSSEQFF
TRBD1	TRBV27	TRBJ1-2	-	TGTGCCAGCAGTTTGAGGCGGGTTTTGCGGGACAGGGAAGGTTTCGTGAATGGCTACACCTTC	CASSLRRVLRDREGFVNGYTF
-	TRBV5-1	TRBJ2-7	-	TGCGCCAGCAGCTTGAGTGGGGGGTCCTACGAGCAGTACTTC	CASSLSGGSYEQYF
-	TRBV5-1	TRBJ2-3	-	TGCGCCAGCAGCTTCAGAGGAAGCACAGATACGCAGTATTTT	CASSFRGSTDTQYF
-	TRBV28	TRBJ1-1	-	TGTGCCAGCAGTTTGTCAGGTTTCCCTGAAGCTTTCTTT	CASSLSGFPEAFF
-	TRBV5-1	TRBJ1-1	-	TGCGCCAGCAGCTTATCAGGGTCAAAGAACACTGAAGCTTTCTTT	CASSLSGSKNTEAFF
-	TRBV14	TRBJ2-3	-	TGTGCCAGCAGCCATCGGCGGTCCACTAGCACAGATACGCAGTATTTT	CASSHRRSTSTDTQYF
TRBD1	TRBV5-4	TRBJ1-4	-	TGTGCCAGCAGCTTGGGGGGGACAGTGGGATCTGTGGAAAAACTGTTTTTT	CASSLGGTVGSVEKLFF
-	TRBV7-2	TRBJ1-3	-	TGTGCCAGCAGCTTGACAGAGAGTGGGTCTGGAAACACCATATATTTT	CASSLTESGSGNTIYF
-	TRBV4-1	TRBJ1-4	-	TGCGCCAGCAGCCAAGGGGGCGGGGGCGGGGAAAAACTGTTTTTT	CASSQGGGGGEKLFF
-	TRBV21-1	TRBJ1-5	-	TGTGCCAGCAGCAAAGATCCGGGTCGGGGGGGCGCTACCCAGCCCCAGCATTTT	CASSKDPGRGGATQPQHF
TRBD1	TRBV7-7	TRBJ1-4	-	TGTGCTAGCAGCTTAGGAACAGGGGCTGGAGAAAAACTGTTTTTT	CASSLGTGAGEKLFF
-	TRBV18	TRBJ2-4	-	TGTGCCAGCTCACCAGGCCAGACAGGAAGGTACTTC	CASSPGQTGRYF
-	TRBV15	TRBJ2-1	-	TGTGCCACCAGCAGAGCCAGCGGGTTGAGGTTAGATGAGCAGTTCTTC	CATSRASGLRLDEQFF
TRBD1	TRBV5-1	TRBJ2-7	-	TGCGCCAGCAGCTTGGCCGGAGGACAGGGCTACGAGCAGTACTTC	CASSLAGGQGYEQYF
TRBD1	TRBV10-3	TRBJ2-1	-	TGTGCCATCAGCACCGGGACAGGGTCCTTAAATGAGCAGTTCTTC	CAISTGTGSLNEQFF
TRBD2	TRBV5-4	TRBJ2-5	-	TGTGCCAGCAGCCCCTGGGGGACTAGCGGGAGAAGGGAGACCCAGTACTTC	CASSPWGTSGRRETQYF
TRBD1	TRBV4-3	TRBJ2-5	-	TGCGCCAGCAGCCAAGCTTTGGACAGGGGCGAGACCCAGTACTTC	CASSQALDRGETQYF
-	TRBV7-3	TRBJ1-2	-	TGTGCCAGCAGCTTAATTGGGGGCGCGGAAGGCTACACCTTC	CASSLIGGAEGYTF
TRBD2	TRBV5-6	TRBJ2-3	-	TGTGCCAGCAGCTCCCTGGCGAGTAGCGGGAACTCAGATACGCAGTATTTT	CASSSLASSGNSDTQYF
-	TRBV14	TRBJ2-7	-	TGTGCCAGCAGCCAAGTACGGGGCGAGCAGTACTTC	CASSQVRGEQYF
TRBD1	TRBV11-2	TRBJ2-3	once	TGTGCCAGCAGCTTAGTGATAGACAGGGGGGGTGCAGATACGCAGTATTTT	CASSLVIDRGGADTQYF
-	TRBV6-5	TRBJ1-2	-	TGTGCCAGCAGTCATACCCGCGGGCCGGGTTATGGCTACACCTTC	CASSHTRGPGYGYTF
-	TRBV5-1	TRBJ1-3	-	TGCGCCAGCAGCTTTAACAGTTTGACCGGCCCGAGGACTCCCTTTGGAAACACCATATATTTT	CASSFNSLTGPRTPFGNTIYF
-	TRBV28	TRBJ1-2	-	TGTGCCAGCAGTCCCCCGGCGGGGGACCGAGGCTACACCTTC	CASSPPAGDRGYTF
-	TRBV28	TRBJ2-3	-	TGTGCCAGCAGTTTGCCCCCCAAGGGGGAGGGCCGAATGGATACGCAGTATTTT	CASSLPPKGEGRMDTQYF